The 17 T cell receptor beta chains below come from one sample, sequenced in a study of identical twins listed by TCRdb under 2016. Preparation of the library involved 5' RACE. Sequenced using an Illumina HiSeq 2000. TCRdb's own reprocessing of the public reads used fastp at Q25 and MiXCR and kept productive beta chains. Merged by CDR3 protein, the rows form single entries marked with the most common genes and DNA. This sample is represented by nearly 650,000 distinct CDR3 sequences; roughly 7.2% of them were singletons. Of the sample, 1.6% is held by the ten largest clones. A further study also used this sample, focusing on yellow fever vaccine responses in identical twins.

Source material: PBMCs. The receptors stem from a woman younger than 30 in good health.

The chain couples TRBV20-1 to TRBJ2-1, with TRBD2 matching 11 bases. The germline V gene has CDR1 DFQATT and CDR2 SNEGSKA (reference sequence). The length of the CDR3 is 12 residues. The J segment lost 7 bases and the V segment lost 5 bases, leaving 1 base of the junction unmatched. Here the CDR3 reads CSAVAGGNEQFF. CDR3 coding DNA: TGCAGTGCTGTAGCGGGGGGGAATGAGCAGTTCTTC.

This clonotype has only a few counts. The CDR3, as DNA: TGCAGTGCTCCCGAGGGGGGACAGCCCCAGCATTTT. Translated, it gives CSAPEGGQPQHF. The J gene is TRBJ1-5, the V gene TRBV20-1; possible D gene TRBD1, 6 bases. Between the trimmed V and J ends, which lost 5 bases and 7 bases, there was a span of 12 bases. The CDR3 spans 12 residues. Germline V CDR1 and CDR2: DFQATT, SNEGSKA (reference sequence).

This clonotype appeared a few times. The V gene is TRBV20-1, the J gene TRBJ1-1; 7 nucleotides align to TRBD1. Germline CDR1 is DFQATT and CDR2 is SNEGSKA (reference sequence). With 3 bases clipped from V and 0 bases from J, the junction kept 10 bases outside the gene matches. The CDR3 totals 16 residues. For the CDR3, the DNA is TGCAGTGCTAGGCCCCTAACTACAGGGGTGAACACTGAAGCTTTCTTT. As protein: CSARPLTTGVNTEAFF.

This rearrangement joins TRBV3-1 to TRBJ2-5; unclear D gene. V lost 1 base and J 2 bases, leaving 8 bases between the germline ends. Germline V lookup: CDR1 LGHDT, CDR2 YNNKEL (reference sequence). The CDR3 contains 14 residues. The CDR3, as DNA: TGTGCCAGCAGCCAAGCGCAAACACAAGAGACCCAGTACTTC. Translated, it gives CASSQAQTQETQYF.

This clonotype was counted many times. The gene calls are TRBV5-1 and TRBJ2-7; 12 bases fit TRBD2. Trimming took 5 bases from V and 5 from J; bases not matched to a gene: 5. Per the germline V gene, CDR1 is SGHRS and CDR2 is YFSETQ. This CDR3 comprises 14 residues. CDR3 in DNA: TGCGCCAGCAGATTTAGGACTAGCGGGGACGAGCAGTACTTC. Its protein product is CASRFRTSGDEQYF.

This clonotype was recorded a few times. The chain combines TRBV7-6 with TRBJ2-3; D is undetermined. V lost 5 bases and J lost 0, with 15 bases in between. Germline CDR1 is SGHVS and CDR2 is FNYEAQ. The CDR3 contains 16 residues. CDR3 in DNA: TGTGCCAGCAGCCCCCCCTGGGAACGGAGCACAGATACGCAGTATTTT. It codes for CASSPPWERSTDTQYF.

The table lists this clonotype with many counts. The rearrangement links TRBV15 to TRBJ2-1; no clear D gene. V lost 1 base and J 1 base, leaving 20 bases between the germline ends. Germline-derived CDR1 and CDR2 are LNHNV and YYDKDF (reference sequence). CDR3 length equals 19 residues. The CDR3 loop reads CATSRVFTGTDGSYNEQFF. The CDR3 DNA reads as TGTGCCACCAGCAGAGTATTTACGGGCACCGACGGGTCCTACAATGAGCAGTTCTTC.

In its sample, this clonotype was seen a few times. V gene TRBV15 combines with J gene TRBJ1-4; D remains ambiguous. Deletions cut 0 bases from V and 6 bases from J, with 11 bases between. There are 15 residues in the CDR3. From germline, CDR1 is LNHNV and CDR2 YYDKDF (reference sequence). The CDR3 loop is CATSRDGGGDEKLFF. The CDR3 coding sequence is TGTGCCACCAGCAGAGATGGAGGCGGGGATGAAAAACTGTTTTTT. Full variable domain (missing parts from reference TRBV15 and TRBJ1-4): DAMVIQNPRYQVTQFGKPVTLSCSQTLNHNVMYWYQQKSSQAPKLLFHYYDKDFNNEADTPDNFQSRRPNTSFCFLDIRSPGLGDTAMYLCATSRDGGGDEKLFFGSGTQLSVL.

The chain couples TRBV20-1 to TRBJ2-7; the D call may be TRBD1 or TRBD2 (6 bases each). The CDR3 sequence is 13 residues long. With 4 bases removed from V and 4 bases from J, the gap between germline ends came to 14 bases. The germline gives CDR1 DFQATT, CDR2 SNEGSKA (reference sequence). CDR3 sequence reads: CSAKPGGGYEQYV. In DNA, the CDR3 is TGCAGTGCTAAGCCCGGGGGCGGTTACGAGCAGTACGTC.

In this sample, this clonotype turned up a few times. V gene TRBV9 combines with J gene TRBJ2-5, with D possibly matching TRBD2 (5 bases). V lost 4 bases and J 2 bases, leaving 12 bases between the germline ends. This CDR3 contains 14 residues. CDR1 SGDLS and CDR2 YYNGEE come from the germline V gene. CDR3 coding DNA: TGTGCCAGCAGCACCGGAGGACCACAAGAGACCCAGTACTTC. This gives the protein CASSTGGPQETQYF.

At least ten counts were recorded for this clonotype. This chain links TRBV10-3 with TRBJ2-7; TRBD2 is a possible D gene (5 bases). The ends were cut back, 2 bases at V and 3 bases at J, with 11 bases in the middle. This CDR3 region has 14 residues. The germline gives CDR1 ENHRY, CDR2 SYGVKD. CDR3 sequence reads: CAISERDGVYEQYV. The CDR3 DNA follows: TGTGCCATCAGTGAGCGAGACGGGGTCTACGAGCAGTACGTC.

This clonotype was found many times. The gene calls are TRBV5-1 and TRBJ1-2, with 11 positions matching TRBD1. The V and J ends lost 4 bases and 4 bases, in that order; junction bases with no gene match: 12. Germline V gives CDR1 SGHRS, CDR2 YFSETQ. The CDR3 sequence is 17 residues long. The CDR3 is CASSPRTGGADSYGYTF. Here the CDR3 DNA reads TGCGCCAGCAGCCCCCGGACAGGGGGCGCGGATTCCTATGGCTACACCTTC.

The gene calls are TRBV2 and TRBJ2-7; TRBD1 or TRBD2 may be the D gene (6 bases each). The V gene lost 7 bases and the J gene lost 5 bases, with 12 bases spanning the gap. The CDR3 is made up of 12 amino acids. Germline CDR1 and CDR2: SNHLY and FYNNEI. The chain's CDR3 is CASTGEVNEQYF. The CDR3, as DNA: TGTGCCAGCACAGGGGAGGTCAACGAGCAGTACTTC. The complete variable domain, with remaining parts taken from reference TRBV2 and TRBJ2-7, reads EPEVTQTPSHQVTQMGQEVILRCVPISNHLYFYWYRQILGQKVEFLVSFYNNEISEKSEIFDDQFSVERPDGSNFTLKIRSTKLEDSAMYFCASTGEVNEQYFGPGTRLTVT.

This clonotype was picked up a small number of times. This chain uses TRBV10-3 with TRBJ2-7; 7 bases match TRBD1. The CDR3 consists of 14 residues. From germline, CDR1 is ENHRY and CDR2 SYGVKD. V shed 3 bases, J shed 3 bases, and the junction held 5 bases outside the gene matches. As DNA, the CDR3 is TGTGCCATCAGTGATGGCAGGGGGAACTACGAGCAGTACTTC. Translating gives CAISDGRGNYEQYF.

This clonotype appeared a few times. V and J are TRBV12-3 or TRBV12-4 and TRBJ2-7; tentatively, D is TRBD2 (5 bases). The CDR3 consists of 13 residues. V shed 8 bases and J shed 5 bases, with 16 bases lying between them. In DNA, the CDR3 is TGTGCCAGCTTTGGGAGCTTTTCCCACGAGCAGTACTTC. Translation gives CASFGSFSHEQYF.

The chain has TRBV5-1 and TRBJ2-7; D remains unclear. V was trimmed by 2 bases and J by 3 bases, leaving 12 bases between them. There are 14 residues in the CDR3. The V gene's germline CDR1 is SGHRS and CDR2 YFSETQ. This CDR3 reads CASSFRPNSYEQYF. The CDR3 DNA follows: TGCGCCAGCAGCTTTCGTCCGAACAGCTACGAGCAGTACTTC.

This sequence joins TRBV29-1 and TRBJ2-3; the match to TRBD1 covers 7 bases. The germline V gene has CDR1 SQVTM and CDR2 ANQGSEA. The CDR3 length is 14 residues. The junction had 6 bases not matched to a gene; V was cut back by 6 bases and J by 0 bases. CDR3 DNA: TGCAGCGTAGTTTCGGGACAGAGCACAGATACGCAGTATTTT. It yields the protein CSVVSGQSTDTQYF.